The T cell receptor beta chain described here comes from a study of shared clonotypes between healthy human individuals. About this clone: Its antigen remains unknown.

Sequenced by immunoSEQ multiplex PCR; TCRdb stores in-frame clones only, minus some. The sample includes about 2.1 million clones, 85% to 95% of them seen just once. Positive CCR7 selection of CD45RO-negative cells yielded the naive CD8 cells, and terminally differentiated effector memory CD45RA+ cells were excluded. Per the germline V gene, CDR1 is MNHEY and CDR2 is SMNVEV (reference sequence). V gave up 3 bases and J gave up 4 bases, with 13 bases separating them. There are 15 residues in the CDR3. Study findings and constraints: Sharing across a few donors was seen in 4% to 5.5% of naive CD4 clonotypes.

This clonotype was obtained from a man aged 18 to 29 in good health. Some clones in this sample may be carry-over from other donors' samples. The chain uses TRBV27 and TRBJ2-1; a possible D gene is TRBD2 (6 bases). The sequencing input was naive CD8+ T cells from PBMCs. The chain's CDR3 is CASSFAGWPYNEQFF. The CDR3 DNA sequence: TGTGCCAGCAGTTTTGCGGGGTGGCCATACAATGAGCAGTTCTTC.